What follows is one TCR beta chain and its context. What it recognizes is unknown. As every portion of the isolated RNA was reverse transcribed, the sequencing read expressed TCRB transcripts. Sequencing was performed with immunoSEQ multiplex PCR; in TCRdb, only in-frame clones are kept and a portion is missing. This sample has 150,000 to 200,000 clones, with about 9.1% found just once. The source of the sample is a study of beta chain features in type 1 diabetes. The V gene lost 6 bases and the J gene lost 9 bases, with 15 bases spanning the gap. CDR3 length equals 13 residues. The V gene's germline CDR1 is MNHEY and CDR2 SVGAGI. General observations from the study: PCR might pick shorter templates more often, in the same way for patients and controls.

The rearrangement links TRBV6-5 to TRBJ2-1; D possibly corresponds to TRBD2 (5 bases). The sequenced material came from central memory CD4+ T cells from blood. The clonotype was recovered from a woman younger than 35 in good health. Written as DNA, the CDR3 is TGTGCCAGCAGAATAAGAATAGGGAGTGAGCAGTTCTTC. It yields the protein CASRIRIGSEQFF.